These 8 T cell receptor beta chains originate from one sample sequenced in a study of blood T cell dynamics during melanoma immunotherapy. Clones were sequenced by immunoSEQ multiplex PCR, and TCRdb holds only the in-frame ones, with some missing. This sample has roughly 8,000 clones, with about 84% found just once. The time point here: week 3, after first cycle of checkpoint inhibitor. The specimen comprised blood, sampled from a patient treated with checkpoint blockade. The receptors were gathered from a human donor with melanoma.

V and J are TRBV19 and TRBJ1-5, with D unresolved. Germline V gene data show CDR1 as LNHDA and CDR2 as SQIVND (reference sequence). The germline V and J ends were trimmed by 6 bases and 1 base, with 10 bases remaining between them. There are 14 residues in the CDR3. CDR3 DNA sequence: TGTGCCAGTAGCATCCGAACCAGCAATCAGCCCCAGCATTTT. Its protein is CASSIRTSNQPQHF.

CDR3 in amino acids: CASSVDDSIGNSPLHF. CDR3 in DNA: TGTGCCAGCAGCGTAGATGACAGCATTGGGAATTCACCCCTCCACTTT. The rearrangement uses TRBV9 and TRBJ1-6, with a weak D call TRBD1 (5 bases). The length of the CDR3 is 16 residues. From germline, CDR1 is SGDLS and CDR2 YYNGEE. V was pared by 0 bases and J by 7 bases, with 14 bases between.

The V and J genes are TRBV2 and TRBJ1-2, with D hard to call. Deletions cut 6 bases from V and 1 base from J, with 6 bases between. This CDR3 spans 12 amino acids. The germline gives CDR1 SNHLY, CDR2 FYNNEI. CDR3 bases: TGTGCCAGCAGGAGGGATAACTATGGCTACACCTTC. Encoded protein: CASRRDNYGYTF.

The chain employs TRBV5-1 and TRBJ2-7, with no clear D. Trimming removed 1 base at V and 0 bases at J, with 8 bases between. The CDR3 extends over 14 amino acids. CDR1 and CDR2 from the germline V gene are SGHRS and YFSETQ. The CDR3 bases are TGCGCCAGCAGCTTGCAGACGTCCTCCTACGAGCAGTACTTC. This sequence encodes CASSLQTSSYEQYF.

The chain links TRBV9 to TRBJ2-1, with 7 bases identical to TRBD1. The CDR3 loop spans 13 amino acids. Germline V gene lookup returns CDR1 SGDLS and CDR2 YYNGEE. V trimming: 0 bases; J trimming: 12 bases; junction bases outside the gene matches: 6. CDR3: CASSVATGDGQFF. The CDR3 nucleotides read TGTGCCAGCAGCGTAGCAACAGGGGATGGGCAGTTCTTC.

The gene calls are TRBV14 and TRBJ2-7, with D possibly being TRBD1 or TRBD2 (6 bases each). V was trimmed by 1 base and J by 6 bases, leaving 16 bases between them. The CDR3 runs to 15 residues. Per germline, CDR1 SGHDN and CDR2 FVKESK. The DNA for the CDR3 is TGTGCCAGCAGCCAAGGAGGGGGGCGTATGTTCGAGCAGTACTTC. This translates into CASSQGGGRMFEQYF. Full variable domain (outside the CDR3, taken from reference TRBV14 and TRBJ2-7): EAGVTQFPSHSVIEKGQTVTLRCDPISGHDNLYWYRRVMGKEIKFLLHFVKESKQDESGMPNNRFLAERTGGTYSTLKVQPAELEDSGVYFCASSQGGGRMFEQYFGPGTRLTVT.

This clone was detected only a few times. The CDR3: CASSDRWANVLTF. Here the CDR3 DNA reads TGTGCCAGCAGTGACAGGTGGGCCAACGTCCTGACTTTC. The chain combines TRBV6-1 with TRBJ2-6, with unresolved D. The V and J ends lost 3 bases and 5 bases respectively, with 5 bases between them. Germline-derived CDR1 and CDR2 are MNHNS and SASEGT. The length of the CDR3 is 13 residues.

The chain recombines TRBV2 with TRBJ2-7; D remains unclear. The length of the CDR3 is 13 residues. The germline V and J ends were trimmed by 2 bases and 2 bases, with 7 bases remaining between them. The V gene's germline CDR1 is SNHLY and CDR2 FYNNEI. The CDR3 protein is CASSEIQAYEQYF. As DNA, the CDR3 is TGTGCCAGCAGTGAAATACAAGCCTACGAGCAGTACTTC.